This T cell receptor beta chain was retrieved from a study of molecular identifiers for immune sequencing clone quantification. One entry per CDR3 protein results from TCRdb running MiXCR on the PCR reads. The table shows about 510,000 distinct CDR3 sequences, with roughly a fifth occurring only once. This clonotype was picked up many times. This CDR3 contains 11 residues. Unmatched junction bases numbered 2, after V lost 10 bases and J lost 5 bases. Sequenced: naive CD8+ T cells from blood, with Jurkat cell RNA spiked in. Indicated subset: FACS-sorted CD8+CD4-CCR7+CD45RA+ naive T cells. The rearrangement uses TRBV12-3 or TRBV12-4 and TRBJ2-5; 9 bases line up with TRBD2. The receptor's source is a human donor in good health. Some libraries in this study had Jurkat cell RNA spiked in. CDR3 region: CATLAGETQYF. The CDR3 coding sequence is TGTGCCACTCTAGCGGGGGAGACCCAGTACTTC.